This T cell receptor beta chain was found in a study of beta chain features in type 1 diabetes. Study-wide results and limits: VDJ junctions from type 1 diabetes patients carried fewer insertions and larger deletions. Moderate yet significant TCRB CDR3 shortening was seen in Type 1 diabetes patients in all four CD4+ subsets.

It was via CD45RO/CCR7/CD25/CD127/CD95/CD27 that CD4+ naive, central memory, regulatory and stem cell-like memory cells were sorted. All of the sorted populations showed purity greater than 95%. As concerns this clone: Its antigen is undetermined.

Sequencing targeted expressed TCRB transcripts, as all isolated RNA had been reverse transcribed. Assay: immunoSEQ multiplex PCR; the TCRdb copy retains only in-frame clones and omits some. The table lists under 550,000 clones, 9.5% to 12% of them singletons. Germline CDR1 and CDR2: SGHTA and FQGNSA. CDR3 size: 12 residues. Trimming cost V 5 bases and J 5 bases, with 9 bases left between them. The source of this sequence is a woman aged 18-29 years in good health. The chain combines TRBV7-2 with TRBJ2-5; D is unclear. The material sequenced was naive CD4+ T cells from blood. DNA of the CDR3: TGTGCCAGCAGCCCCCGGCGGGAGACCCAGTACTTC. It is translated as CASSPRRETQYF. The full variable domain, with the rest looked up from reference TRBV7-2 and TRBJ2-5, is GAGVSQSPSNKVTEKGKDVELRCDPISGHTALYWYRQSLGQGLEFLIYFQGNSAPDKSGLPSDRFSAERTGGSVSTLTIQRTQQEDSAVYLCASSPRRETQYFGPGTRLLVL.